These T cell receptor beta chains were read from a single sample in a study of PD-L1 blockade in urothelial cancer. The table came from immunoSEQ multiplex PCR; TCRdb's copy has only in-frame clones and leaves some out. Found here are 68,000 or so clones, around 81% of them singletons; the top ten hold 5% to 7%. Sequencing used PBMCs, obtained around atezolizumab (anti-PD-L1) treatment. These receptors were obtained from a man aged 65 to 85 with urothelial cancer. Both conserved end residues are part of each CDR3. A D gene is named only where the DNA matches it firmly. Where a row states a size, it is once, few, many or the class of an expanded clone; other rows omit it.

size	length	D	V	J	CDR3	DNA
-	15	TRBD1	TRBV14	TRBJ2-2	CASSRGQGRTGELFF	TGTGCCAGCAGCCGAGGACAGGGGAGAACCGGGGAGCTGTTTTTT
-	17	TRBD2	TRBV7-6	TRBJ2-5	CASSLVPAGDVRETQYF	TGTGCCAGCAGCTTAGTGCCAGCGGGGGACGTCCGAGAGACCCAGTACTTC
-	16	-	TRBV5-6	TRBJ2-3	CASSLFAGAVTDTQYF	TGTGCCAGCAGCTTGTTCGCAGGGGCTGTCACAGATACGCAGTATTTT
-	15	TRBD1	TRBV19	TRBJ1-3	CASSPTGTGGNTIYF	TGTGCCAGTAGCCCGACCGGGACAGGGGGAAACACCATATATTTT
-	14	-	TRBV6-5	TRBJ2-7	CASSYNRERGEQYF	TGTGCCAGCAGTTACAACAGGGAAAGGGGCGAGCAGTACTTC
-	14	-	TRBV5-1	TRBJ1-1	CASSSDSMNTEAFF	TGCGCCAGCAGCTCGGACAGCATGAACACTGAAGCTTTCTTT
-	15	TRBD2	TRBV13	TRBJ2-3	CASSHSGGTTDTQYF	TGTGCCAGCAGCCATAGCGGGGGGACCACAGATACGCAGTATTTT
-	12	-	TRBV29-1	TRBJ1-5	CSVGDIEQPQHF	TGCAGCGTTGGGGACATAGAGCAGCCCCAGCATTTT
-	15	TRBD1	TRBV5-4	TRBJ2-7	CASSLADRGSYEQYF	TGTGCCAGCAGCTTGGCCGACAGGGGGTCCTACGAGCAGTACTTC
few	12	-	TRBV19	TRBJ1-2	CASSSYNYGYTF	TGTGCCAGTAGTTCCTATAACTATGGCTACACCTTC
-	16	TRBD2	TRBV7-3	TRBJ2-1	CASSFTSGGTYNEQFF	TGTGCCAGCAGCTTTACTAGCGGGGGGACCTACAATGAGCAGTTCTTC
-	16	TRBD2	TRBV11-3	TRBJ2-1	CASSLEGGSRYNEQFF	TGTGCCAGCAGCTTAGAGGGCGGGAGTAGATACAATGAGCAGTTCTTC
-	16	-	TRBV13	TRBJ2-3	CASSSPRPREADTQYF	TGTGCCAGCAGCTCCCCCAGGCCCAGGGAGGCAGATACGCAGTATTTT
-	14	TRBD1	TRBV2	TRBJ1-2	CASSYDRGLYGYTF	TGTGCCAGCAGTTATGACAGGGGGCTGTATGGCTACACCTTC
-	13	TRBD1	TRBV5-6	TRBJ2-1	CASSLDRDREQFF	TGTGCCAGCAGCCTAGACAGGGACCGTGAGCAGTTCTTC
-	14	TRBD1	TRBV2	TRBJ1-2	CASSGDRADYGYTF	TGTGCCAGCAGTGGGGACAGGGCGGACTATGGCTACACCTTC
-	16	TRBD1	TRBV19	TRBJ2-5	CASSIGEQGEGETQYF	TGTGCCAGTAGTATAGGGGAACAGGGGGAAGGGGAGACCCAGTACTTC
-	16	TRBD2	TRBV5-5	TRBJ2-3	CASSLPSGGFTDTQYF	TGTGCCAGCAGCTTGCCTAGCGGGGGTTTCACAGATACGCAGTATTTT
-	16	-	TRBV6-5	TRBJ1-6	CASSYGVGRGNSPLHF	TGTGCCAGCAGTTACGGGGTAGGGAGGGGGAATTCACCCCTCCACTTT
-	12	-	TRBV21-1	TRBJ1-1	CANRTENTEAFF	TGTGCCAATCGGACAGAGAACACTGAAGCTTTCTTT
-	15	TRBD1	TRBV7-6	TRBJ1-6	CASSLQGQTNSPLHF	TGTGCCAGCAGCTTACAGGGACAGACGAATTCACCCCTCCACTTT
-	14	-	TRBV14	TRBJ1-3	CASSPMSAGNTIYF	TGTGCCAGCAGCCCGATGTCGGCTGGAAACACCATATATTTT
-	18	-	TRBV10-3	TRBJ1-1	CAISESVGEGSMNTEAFF	TGTGCCATCAGTGAGTCGGTTGGAGAAGGAAGCATGAACACTGAAGCTTTCTTT